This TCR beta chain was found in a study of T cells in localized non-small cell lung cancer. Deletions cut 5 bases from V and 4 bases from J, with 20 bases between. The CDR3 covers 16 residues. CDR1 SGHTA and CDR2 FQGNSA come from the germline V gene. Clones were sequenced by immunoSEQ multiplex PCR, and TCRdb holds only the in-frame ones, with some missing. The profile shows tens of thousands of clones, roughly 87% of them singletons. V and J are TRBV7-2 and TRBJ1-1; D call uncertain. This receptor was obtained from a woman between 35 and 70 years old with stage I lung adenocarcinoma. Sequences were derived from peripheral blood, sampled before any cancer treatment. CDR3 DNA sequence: TGTGCCAGCAGCCCTAGAGGCTCCCTTTGGGGCACTGAAGCTTTCTTT. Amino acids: CASSPRGSLWGTEAFF.